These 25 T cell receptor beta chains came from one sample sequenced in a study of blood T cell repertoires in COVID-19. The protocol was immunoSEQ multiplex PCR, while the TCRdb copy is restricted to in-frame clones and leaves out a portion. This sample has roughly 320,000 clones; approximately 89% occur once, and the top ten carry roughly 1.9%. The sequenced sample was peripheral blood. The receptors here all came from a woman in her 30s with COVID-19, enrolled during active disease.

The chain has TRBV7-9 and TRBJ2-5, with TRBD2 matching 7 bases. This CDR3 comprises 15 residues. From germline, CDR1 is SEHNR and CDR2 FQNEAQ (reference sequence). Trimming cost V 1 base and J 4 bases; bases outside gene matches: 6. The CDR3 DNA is TGTGCCAGCAGCTTAGGTGTCGGGGGGTTAGAGACCCAGTACTTC. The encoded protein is CASSLGVGGLETQYF.

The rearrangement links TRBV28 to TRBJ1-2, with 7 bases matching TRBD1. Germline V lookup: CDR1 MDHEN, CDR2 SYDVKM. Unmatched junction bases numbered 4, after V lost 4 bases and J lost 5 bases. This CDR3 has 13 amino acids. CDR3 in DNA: TGTGCCAGCAGTTCACAGGGGTGGTATGGCTACACCTTC. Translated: CASSSQGWYGYTF.

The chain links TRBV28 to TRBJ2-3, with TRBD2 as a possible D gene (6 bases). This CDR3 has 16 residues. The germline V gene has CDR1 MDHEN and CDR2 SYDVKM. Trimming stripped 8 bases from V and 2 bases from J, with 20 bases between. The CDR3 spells CASGTRVGGATDTQYF. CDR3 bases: TGTGCCAGCGGTACCCGAGTGGGCGGGGCCACAGATACGCAGTATTTT.

CDR3 nucleotide sequence: TGTGCCAGTAGTATTTCTCCAGGGATAGATACGCAGTATTTT. Amino acid sequence: CASSISPGIDTQYF. The V gene is TRBV19, the J gene TRBJ2-3; possibly TRBD1 for D (5 bases). With 3 bases removed from V and 5 bases from J, the gap between germline ends came to 12 bases. This CDR3 spans 14 amino acids. The germline gives CDR1 LNHDA, CDR2 SQIVND (reference sequence).

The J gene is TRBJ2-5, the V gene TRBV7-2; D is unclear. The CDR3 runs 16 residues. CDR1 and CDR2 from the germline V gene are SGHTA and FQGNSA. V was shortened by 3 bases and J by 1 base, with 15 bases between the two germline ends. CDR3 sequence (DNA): TGTGCCAGCAGCTTGTTGCCCGCTGTGAGCCAAGAGACCCAGTACTTC. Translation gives CASSLLPAVSQETQYF.

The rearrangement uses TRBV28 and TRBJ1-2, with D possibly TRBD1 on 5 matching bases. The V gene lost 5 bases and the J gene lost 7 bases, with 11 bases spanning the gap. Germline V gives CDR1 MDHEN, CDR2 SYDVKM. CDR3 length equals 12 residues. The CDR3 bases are TGTGCCAGCAGTCTTCCAAGGGGTGGCTACACCTTC. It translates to CASSLPRGGYTF.

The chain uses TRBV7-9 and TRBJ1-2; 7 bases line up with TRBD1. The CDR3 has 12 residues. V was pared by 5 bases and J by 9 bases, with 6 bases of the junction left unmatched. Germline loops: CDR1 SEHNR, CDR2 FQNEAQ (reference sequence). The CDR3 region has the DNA TGTGCCAGCAGCCACACAGGGGAGAGCTACACCTTC. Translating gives CASSHTGESYTF. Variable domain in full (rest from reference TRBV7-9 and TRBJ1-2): DTGVSQNPRHKITKRGQNVTFRCDPISEHNRLYWYRQTLGQGPEFLTYFQNEAQLEKSRLLSDRFSAERPKGSFSTLEIQRTEQGDSAMYLCASSHTGESYTFGSGTRLTVV.

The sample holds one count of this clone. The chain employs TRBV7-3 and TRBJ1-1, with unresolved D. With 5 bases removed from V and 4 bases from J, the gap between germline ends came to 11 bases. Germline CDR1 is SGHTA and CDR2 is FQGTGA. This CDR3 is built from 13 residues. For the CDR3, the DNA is TGTGCCAGCAGCCACTGGGCGAGCACTGAAGCTTTCTTT. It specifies CASSHWASTEAFF.

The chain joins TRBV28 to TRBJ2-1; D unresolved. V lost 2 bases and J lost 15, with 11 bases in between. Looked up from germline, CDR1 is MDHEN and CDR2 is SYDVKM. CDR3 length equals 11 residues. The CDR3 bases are TGTGCCAGCAGTTTACACGGGTTCTGGTTCTTC. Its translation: CASSLHGFWFF.

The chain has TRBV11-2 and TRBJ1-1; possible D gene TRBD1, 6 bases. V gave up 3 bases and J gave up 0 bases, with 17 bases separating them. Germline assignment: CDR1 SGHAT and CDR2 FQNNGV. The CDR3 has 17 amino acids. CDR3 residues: CASSFVQGQRVNTEAFF. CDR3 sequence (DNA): TGTGCCAGCAGCTTCGTACAGGGCCAAAGGGTGAACACTGAAGCTTTCTTT. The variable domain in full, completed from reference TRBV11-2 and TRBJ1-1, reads EAGVAQSPRYKIIEKRQSVAFWCNPISGHATLYWYQQILGQGPKLLIQFQNNGVVDDSQLPKDRFSAERLKGVDSTLKIQPAKLEDSAVYLCASSFVQGQRVNTEAFFGQGTRLTVV.

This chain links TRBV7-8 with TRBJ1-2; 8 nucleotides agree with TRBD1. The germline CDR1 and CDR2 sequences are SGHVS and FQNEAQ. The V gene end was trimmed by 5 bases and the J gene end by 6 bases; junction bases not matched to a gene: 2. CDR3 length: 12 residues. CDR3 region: CASSPQGDGYTF. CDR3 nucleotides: TGTGCCAGCAGCCCACAGGGGGATGGCTACACCTTC.

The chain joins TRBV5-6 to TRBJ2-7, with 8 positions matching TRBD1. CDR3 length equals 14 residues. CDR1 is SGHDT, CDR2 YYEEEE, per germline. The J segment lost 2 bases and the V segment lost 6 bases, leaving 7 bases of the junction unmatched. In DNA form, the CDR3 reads TGTGCCAGCACCGTGGACAGGGAGACCTACGAGCAGTACTTC. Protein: CASTVDRETYEQYF.

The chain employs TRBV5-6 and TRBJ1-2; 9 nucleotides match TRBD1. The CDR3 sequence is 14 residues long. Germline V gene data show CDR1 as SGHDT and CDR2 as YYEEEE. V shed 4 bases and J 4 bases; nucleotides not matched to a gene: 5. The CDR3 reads CASSPQGAGYGYTF. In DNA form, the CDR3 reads TGTGCCAGCAGCCCACAGGGGGCGGGCTATGGCTACACCTTC.

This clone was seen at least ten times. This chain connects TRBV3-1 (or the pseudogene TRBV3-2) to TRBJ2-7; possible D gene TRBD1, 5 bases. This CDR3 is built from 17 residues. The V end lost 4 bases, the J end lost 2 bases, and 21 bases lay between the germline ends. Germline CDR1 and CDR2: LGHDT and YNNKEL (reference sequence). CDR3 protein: CASSPPLKSGNPYEQYF. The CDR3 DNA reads TGTGCCAGCAGCCCCCCCCTAAAGTCAGGGAATCCCTACGAGCAGTACTTC.

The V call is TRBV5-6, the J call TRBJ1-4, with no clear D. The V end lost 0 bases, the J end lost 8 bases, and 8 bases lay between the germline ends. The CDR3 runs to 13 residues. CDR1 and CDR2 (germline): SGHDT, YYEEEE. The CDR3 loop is CASSLGRREKLFF. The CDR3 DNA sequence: TGTGCCAGCAGCTTGGGGAGGAGGGAAAAACTGTTTTTT. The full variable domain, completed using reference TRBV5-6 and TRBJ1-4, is DAGVTQSPTHLIKTRGQQVTLRCSPKSGHDTVSWYQQALGQGPQFIFQYYEEEERQRGNFPDRFSGHQFPNYSSELNVNALLLGDSALYLCASSLGRREKLFFGSGTQLSVL.

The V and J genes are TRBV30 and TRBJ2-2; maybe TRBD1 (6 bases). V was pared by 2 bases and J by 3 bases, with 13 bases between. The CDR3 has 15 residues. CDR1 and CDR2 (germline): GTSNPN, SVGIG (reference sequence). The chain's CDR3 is CAWSIRDIHTGELFF. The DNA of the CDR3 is TGTGCCTGGAGTATCCGGGACATACACACCGGGGAGCTGTTTTTT.

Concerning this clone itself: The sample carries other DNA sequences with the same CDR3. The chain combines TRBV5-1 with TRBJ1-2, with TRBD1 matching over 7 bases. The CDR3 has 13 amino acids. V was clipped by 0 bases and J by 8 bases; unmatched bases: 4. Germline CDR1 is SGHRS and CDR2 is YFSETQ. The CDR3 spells CASSLGQGDGYTF. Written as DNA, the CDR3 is TGCGCCAGCAGCTTGGGACAGGGAGACGGCTACACCTTC.

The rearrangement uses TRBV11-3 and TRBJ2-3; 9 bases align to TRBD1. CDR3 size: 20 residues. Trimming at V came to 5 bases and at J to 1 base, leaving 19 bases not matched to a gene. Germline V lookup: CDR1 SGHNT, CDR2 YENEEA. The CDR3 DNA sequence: TGTGCCAGCAGCCCTTCCACAGGGGGCTGGGAAGGGGGGGGCACAGATACGCAGTATTTT. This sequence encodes CASSPSTGGWEGGGTDTQYF. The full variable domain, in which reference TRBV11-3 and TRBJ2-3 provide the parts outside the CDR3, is EAGVVQSPRYKIIEKKQPVAFWCNPISGHNTLYWYLQNLGQGPELLIRYENEEAVDDSQLPKDRFSAERLKGVDSTLKIQPAELGDSAVYLCASSPSTGGWEGGGTDTQYFGPGTRLTVL.

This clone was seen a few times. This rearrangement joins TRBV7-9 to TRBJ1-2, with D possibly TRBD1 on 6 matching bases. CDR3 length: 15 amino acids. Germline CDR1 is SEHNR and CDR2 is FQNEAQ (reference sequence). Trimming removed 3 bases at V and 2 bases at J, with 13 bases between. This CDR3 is CASSFTDSQNYGYTF. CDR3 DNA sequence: TGTGCCAGCAGCTTTACGGACAGCCAGAACTATGGCTACACCTTC.

CDR3 loop: CASSLGATGDGYTF. The DNA for the CDR3 is TGTGCCAGCAGCTTAGGGGCAACAGGGGATGGCTACACCTTC. The chain has TRBV11-1 and TRBJ1-2; 7 bases line up with TRBD1. Germline CDR1 SGHAT, CDR2 FQDESV (reference sequence). V was pared by 1 base and J by 6 bases, with 5 bases of the junction left unmatched. The CDR3 has 14 amino acids. The whole variable domain, remainder taken from reference TRBV11-1 and TRBJ1-2, is EAEVAQSPRYKITEKSQAVAFWCDPISGHATLYWYRQILGQGPELLVQFQDESVVDDSQLPKDRFSAERLKGVDSTLKIQPAELGDSAMYLCASSLGATGDGYTFGSGTRLTVV.

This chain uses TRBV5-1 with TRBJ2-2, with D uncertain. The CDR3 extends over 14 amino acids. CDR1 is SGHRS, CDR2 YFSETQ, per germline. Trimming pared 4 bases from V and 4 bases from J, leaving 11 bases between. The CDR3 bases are TGCGCCAGCAGCCCCCAGGCTTCCACCGGGGAGCTGTTTTTT. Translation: CASSPQASTGELFF.

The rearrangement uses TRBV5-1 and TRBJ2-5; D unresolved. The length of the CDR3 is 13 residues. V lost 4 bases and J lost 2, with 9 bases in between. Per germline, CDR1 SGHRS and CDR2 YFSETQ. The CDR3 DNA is TGCGCCAGCAGCGCGGCGTATCAAGAGACCCAGTACTTC. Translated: CASSAAYQETQYF.

This chain's CDR3 is CASRSSHRGQGETQYF. Written as DNA, the CDR3 is TGTGCCAGCAGATCATCGCACAGGGGGCAGGGAGAGACCCAGTACTTC. This chain connects TRBV27 to TRBJ2-5; 9 positions agree with TRBD1. Germline V gene lookup returns CDR1 MNHEY and CDR2 SMNVEV (reference sequence). The CDR3 consists of 16 residues. V gave up 6 bases and J gave up 4 bases; unmatched junction bases: 12.

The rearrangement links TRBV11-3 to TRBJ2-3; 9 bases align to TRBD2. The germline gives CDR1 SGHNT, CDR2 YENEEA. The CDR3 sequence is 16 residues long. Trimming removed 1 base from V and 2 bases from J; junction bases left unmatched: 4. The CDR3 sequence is CASSLGASGATDTQYF. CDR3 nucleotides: TGTGCCAGCAGCTTAGGGGCTAGCGGGGCCACAGATACGCAGTATTTT. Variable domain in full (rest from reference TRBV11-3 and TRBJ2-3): EAGVVQSPRYKIIEKKQPVAFWCNPISGHNTLYWYLQNLGQGPELLIRYENEEAVDDSQLPKDRFSAERLKGVDSTLKIQPAELGDSAVYLCASSLGASGATDTQYFGPGTRLTVL.

The DNA of the CDR3 is TGTGCCAGCAGCTTGCGAGGCACTGAAGCTTTCTTT. This sequence encodes CASSLRGTEAFF. The V gene is TRBV5-4, the J gene TRBJ1-1; D ambiguous. With 1 base removed from V and 4 bases from J, the gap between germline ends came to 5 bases. Germline-derived CDR1 and CDR2 are SGHNT and YYREEE (reference sequence). The CDR3 totals 12 residues.